Listed below are T cell receptor beta chains from one sample, sequenced in a study of blood T cells in healthy people across ages. One entry per CDR3 protein, called by TCRdb with MiXCR from the 5' RACE reads. The table lists more than 650,000 distinct CDR3 sequences, 22% of them singletons, with under 25% in the top ten. Sequencing was carried out using blood. The origin of the receptors is a man between 65 and 85 years old in good health. Both conserved end residues are part of each CDR3. Each record gives: CDR3 DNA, CDR3 protein, D gene, V gene, J gene, clone size. The D gene is left open where the match is weak. Not every row has a clone size; where given, it reads once, few, many or a size class.

CDR3nt: TGTGCCAGCCGGGACAGGAAACAGAACACTAAAGCTTTCTTT
CDR3aa: CASRDRKQNTKAFF
d_gene: TRBD1
v_gene: TRBV19
j_gene: TRBJ1-1
abundance: few

CDR3nt: TGCAGTGCTAGAGGAATAGGGACTGGGGCCAACGTCCTGACTTTC
CDR3aa: CSARGIGTGANVLTF
d_gene: -
v_gene: TRBV20-1
j_gene: TRBJ2-6
abundance: once

CDR3nt: TGCAGTGCTCAGGGGGGAACTGGGGATTCACCCCTCCACTTT
CDR3aa: CSAQGGTGDSPLHF
d_gene: TRBD1
v_gene: TRBV20-1
j_gene: TRBJ1-6
abundance: -

CDR3nt: TGTGCCAGCAGTGCCTCAGGACTACACGAAGAGACCCAGTACTTC
CDR3aa: CASSASGLHEETQYF
d_gene: -
v_gene: TRBV12-3/TRBV12-4
j_gene: TRBJ2-5
abundance: -

CDR3nt: TGTGCCAGCAGCTCGCAGGGATCCCTCTCACCCCTCCACTTT
CDR3aa: CASSSQGSLSPLHF
d_gene: -
v_gene: TRBV7-2
j_gene: TRBJ1-6
abundance: -

CDR3nt: TGCAGTGCTAGAGATGTTCGGGGGGCGGAAGCCTTCTTT
CDR3aa: CSARDVRGAEAFF
d_gene: -
v_gene: TRBV20-1
j_gene: TRBJ1-1
abundance: -

CDR3nt: TGTGCCATCAGTGAGTCTGGGGACCCGCCCTACAATGAGCAGTTCTTC
CDR3aa: CAISESGDPPYNEQFF
d_gene: -
v_gene: TRBV10-3
j_gene: TRBJ2-1
abundance: few

CDR3nt: TGTGCCAGCAGCTTGGAAGGGACGAGATCCTATAATTCACCCCTCCACTTT
CDR3aa: CASSLEGTRSYNSPLHF
d_gene: -
v_gene: TRBV5-5
j_gene: TRBJ1-6
abundance: few

CDR3nt: TGTGCCAGCTGGGGCCTTGTGGGAGGGCCGATCGGGGAGCTGTTTTTT
CDR3aa: CASWGLVGGPIGELFF
d_gene: TRBD2
v_gene: TRBV7-8
j_gene: TRBJ2-2
abundance: few

CDR3nt: TGTGCCAGCAGTTTAGAGGGAGGGGGGAAAGCCAAAAACATTCAGTACTTC
CDR3aa: CASSLEGGGKAKNIQYF
d_gene: -
v_gene: TRBV12-3/TRBV12-4
j_gene: TRBJ2-4
abundance: few

CDR3nt: TGCGCCAGCAGCCAAGCGGCAGGGGACACTGAAGCTTTCTTT
CDR3aa: CASSQAAGDTEAFF
d_gene: -
v_gene: TRBV4-3
j_gene: TRBJ1-1
abundance: -

CDR3nt: TGTGCCACCTCATGGGACTACCGCACAGATACGCAGTATTTT
CDR3aa: CATSWDYRTDTQYF
d_gene: TRBD2
v_gene: TRBV10-3
j_gene: TRBJ2-3
abundance: -

CDR3nt: TGCAGTGCTAGAGTAGGGGGCTACGGAGAGACCCAGTACTTC
CDR3aa: CSARVGGYGETQYF
d_gene: TRBD1
v_gene: TRBV20-1
j_gene: TRBJ2-5
abundance: -

CDR3nt: TGCAGTGCACCAGGGACAGGGGGCTATGGCTACACCTTC
CDR3aa: CSAPGTGGYGYTF
d_gene: TRBD1
v_gene: TRBV20-1
j_gene: TRBJ1-2
abundance: -

CDR3nt: TGTGCCAGCAAACCGGGGCTAGCGGGACAAGAGACCCAGTACTTC
CDR3aa: CASKPGLAGQETQYF
d_gene: TRBD2
v_gene: TRBV27
j_gene: TRBJ2-5
abundance: few